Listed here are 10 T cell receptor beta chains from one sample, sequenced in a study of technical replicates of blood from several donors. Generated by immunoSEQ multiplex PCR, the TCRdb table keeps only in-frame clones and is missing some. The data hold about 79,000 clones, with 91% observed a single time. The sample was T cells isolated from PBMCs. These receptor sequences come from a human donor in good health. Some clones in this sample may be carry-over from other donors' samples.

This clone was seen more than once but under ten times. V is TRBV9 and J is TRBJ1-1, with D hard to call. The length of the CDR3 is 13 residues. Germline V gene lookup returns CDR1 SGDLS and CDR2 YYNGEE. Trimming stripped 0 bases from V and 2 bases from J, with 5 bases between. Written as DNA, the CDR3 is TGTGCCAGCAGCGTAGTAATCAACACTGAAGCTTTCTTT. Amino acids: CASSVVINTEAFF.

CDR3 loop: CASSMTERRGKYEQYF. CDR3 DNA: TGTGCCAGTAGTATGACCGAGCGAAGGGGGAAGTACGAGCAGTACTTC. J is TRBJ2-7 and V is TRBV19; a weak D match, TRBD1 (6 bases). Germline V gene sequence: CDR1 LNHDA, CDR2 SQIVND (reference sequence). This CDR3 is 16 amino acids long. V was cut by 3 bases and J by 4 bases, with 19 bases left in between.

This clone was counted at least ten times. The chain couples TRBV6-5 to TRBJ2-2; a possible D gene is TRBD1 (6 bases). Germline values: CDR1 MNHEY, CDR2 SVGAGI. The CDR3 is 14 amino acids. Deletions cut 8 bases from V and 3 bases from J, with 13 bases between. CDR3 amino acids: CASARGEDTGELFF. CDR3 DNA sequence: TGTGCCAGCGCCAGGGGCGAAGACACCGGGGAGCTGTTTTTT.

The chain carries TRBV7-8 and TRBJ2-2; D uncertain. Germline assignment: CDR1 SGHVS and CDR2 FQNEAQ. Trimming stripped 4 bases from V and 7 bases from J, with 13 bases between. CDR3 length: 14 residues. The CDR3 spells CASSSYTDDGELFF. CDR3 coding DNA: TGTGCCAGCAGCTCTTATACTGATGACGGGGAGCTGTTTTTT. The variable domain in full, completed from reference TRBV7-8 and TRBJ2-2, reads GAGVSQSPRYKVAKRGQDVALRCDPISGHVSLFWYQQALGQGPEFLTYFQNEAQLDKSGLPSDRFFAERPEGSVSTLKIQRTQQEDSAVYLCASSSYTDDGELFFGEGSRLTVL.

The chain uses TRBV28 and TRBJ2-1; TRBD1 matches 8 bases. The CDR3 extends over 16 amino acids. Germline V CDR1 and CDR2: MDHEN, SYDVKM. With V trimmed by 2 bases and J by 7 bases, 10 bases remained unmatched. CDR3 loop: CASSLLGQGAQNEQFF. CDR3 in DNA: TGTGCCAGCAGTTTACTGGGTCAGGGGGCCCAAAATGAGCAGTTCTTC.

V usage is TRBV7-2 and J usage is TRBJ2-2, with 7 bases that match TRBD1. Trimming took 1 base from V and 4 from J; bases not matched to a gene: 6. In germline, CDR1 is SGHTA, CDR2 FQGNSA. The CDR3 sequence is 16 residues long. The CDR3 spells CASSLVFAGGTGELFF. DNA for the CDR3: TGTGCCAGCAGCTTAGTGTTTGCAGGGGGCACCGGGGAGCTGTTTTTT.

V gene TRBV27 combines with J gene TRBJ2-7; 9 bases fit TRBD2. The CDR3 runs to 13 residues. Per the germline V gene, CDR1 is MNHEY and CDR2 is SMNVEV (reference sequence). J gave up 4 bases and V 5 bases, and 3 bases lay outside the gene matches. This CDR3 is CASSRTSVYEQYF. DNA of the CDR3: TGTGCCAGCAGTAGGACTAGCGTTTACGAGCAGTACTTC.

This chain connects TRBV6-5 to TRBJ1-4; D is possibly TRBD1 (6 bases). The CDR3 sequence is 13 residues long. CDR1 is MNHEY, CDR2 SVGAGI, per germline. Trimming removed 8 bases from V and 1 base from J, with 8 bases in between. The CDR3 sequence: CASQTGTNEKLFF. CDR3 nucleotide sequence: TGTGCCAGCCAGACAGGAACTAATGAAAAACTGTTTTTT.

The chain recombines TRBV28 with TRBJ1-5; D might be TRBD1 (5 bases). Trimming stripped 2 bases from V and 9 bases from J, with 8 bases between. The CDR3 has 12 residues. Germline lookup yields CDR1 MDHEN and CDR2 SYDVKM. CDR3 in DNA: TGTGCCAGCAGTTTAAAAGGGGCGCCCCAGCATTTT. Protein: CASSLKGAPQHF. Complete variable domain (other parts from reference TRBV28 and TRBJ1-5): DVKVTQSSRYLVKRTGEKVFLECVQDMDHENMFWYRQDPGLGLRLIYFSYDVKMKEKGDIPEGYSVSREKKERFSLILESASTNQTSMYLCASSLKGAPQHFGDGTRLSIL.

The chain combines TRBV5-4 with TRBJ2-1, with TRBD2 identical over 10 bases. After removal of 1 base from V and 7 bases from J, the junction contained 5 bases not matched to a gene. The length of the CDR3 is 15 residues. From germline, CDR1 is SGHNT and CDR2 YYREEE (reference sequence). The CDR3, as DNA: TGTGCCAGCAGCTTGCTAGCGGGAGAAGGAAATGAGCAGTTCTTC. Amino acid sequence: CASSLLAGEGNEQFF.